The clone carrying this T cell receptor beta chain was detected only a few times. No antigen is known for it. The CDR3 consists of 12 residues. Trimming shortened V by 4 bases and J by 7 bases, and 8 bases separated the two germline ends. CDR1 is MNHEY, CDR2 SMNVEV, per germline (reference sequence). Through a sample-barcoded 5' primer and a J-beta primer mix, a second PCR was run for roughly 7 to 11 cycles. TCRdb re-derived calls from the 5' RACE reads in MiXCR, one entry per CDR3 protein. Of about 1.1 million distinct CDR3 sequences in the sample, around two fifths were seen once. The sample originates from a study of blood T cells in healthy people across ages. Points from the study as a whole: Estimated diversity, derived from one million T cells, was regarded as an underestimate.

The V and J genes are TRBV27 and TRBJ1-5; D is undetermined. The TCR originated in a man aged 18 to 30 in good health. Sequenced: blood. For the CDR3, the DNA is TGTGCCAGCAGTTCGGGTTTCCAGCCCCAGCATTTT. Encoded protein: CASSSGFQPQHF.